Each of the 3 T cell receptor beta chains below was sequenced from the same sample in a study of early stage breast cancer tumors. The table came from immunoSEQ multiplex PCR; TCRdb's copy has only in-frame clones and leaves some out. The sample contains some 9,700 clones, 78% of which appear only once. Sequencing input: normal breast tissue next to the tumor. All receptors derive from a person aged 35 to 50 with breast cancer.

The V and J genes are TRBV2 and TRBJ2-2; 7 bases map to TRBD2. J was trimmed by 1 base and V by 4 bases; bases with no gene match: 9. The germline V gene has CDR1 SNHLY and CDR2 FYNNEI. The CDR3 sequence is 17 residues long. Here the CDR3 DNA reads TGTGCCAGCAGTGTTGGAGGCGGGAGACGGAACACCGGGGAGCTGTTTTTT. Protein product: CASSVGGGRRNTGELFF.

This sequence joins TRBV5-6 and TRBJ2-3, with 12 bases aligning to TRBD1. CDR3 length: 17 amino acids. Trimming took 4 bases from V and 4 from J; bases not matched to a gene: 10. Germline V gene data show CDR1 as SGHDT and CDR2 as YYEEEE. CDR3 DNA: TGTGCCAGCAGCGCCTGGGGACAGGGGGCTGAGGCAGATACGCAGTATTTT. Translation gives CASSAWGQGAEADTQYF.

The chain employs TRBV27 and TRBJ2-3; 12 bases are shared with TRBD2. This CDR3 has 15 residues. V lost 4 bases, J lost 3 bases, and 2 bases stayed unmatched. Germline V lookup: CDR1 MNHEY, CDR2 SMNVEV (reference sequence). The CDR3 sequence is CASSSLAGGTDTQYF. The CDR3 nucleotides read TGTGCCAGCAGTTCTCTAGCGGGAGGGACAGATACGCAGTATTTT.